Presented here are 21 T cell receptor beta chains from one specimen sequenced in a study of T cell therapy after organ transplantation. Sequencing used immunoSEQ multiplex PCR; TCRdb keeps in-frame clones, though not all of them. The table has about 50,000 clones, 94% seen once. No antigen has been identified for these receptors. Material: CD8+ T cells from blood, obtained before autologous CMV-specific T cell therapy. These receptors were taken from a human patient who had received a solid organ transplant and had CMV disease.

V and J are TRBV4-3 and TRBJ2-3, with D perhaps assigned TRBD1 or TRBD2 (5 bases each). The CDR3 has 15 amino acids. The V and J ends lost 0 bases and 3 bases respectively, with 10 bases between them. Germline CDR1 is LGHNA and CDR2 is YSLEER. The CDR3 DNA is TGCGCCAGCAGCCAAGAGGGCAGGGAGACAGATACGCAGTATTTT. Protein sequence: CASSQEGRETDTQYF.

V gene TRBV19 combines with J gene TRBJ1-1; D is ambiguous. The germline V and J ends were trimmed by 3 bases and 8 bases, with 13 bases remaining between them. CDR3 length equals 13 residues. The germline V gene encodes CDR1 LNHDA and CDR2 SQIVND (reference sequence). The CDR3 DNA is TGTGCCAGTAGTATTGCGCGAGGATCCGAAGCTTTCTTT. It specifies CASSIARGSEAFF.

V gene TRBV6-4 combines with J gene TRBJ2-7; TRBD1 or TRBD2 may be the D gene (6 bases each). Germline loops: CDR1 MRHNA, CDR2 SNTAGT. The CDR3 length is 17 residues. Trimming pared 3 bases from V and 4 bases from J, leaving 22 bases between. The chain's CDR3 is CASSDKEGVGGTYEQYF. The CDR3 DNA reads as TGTGCCAGCAGTGATAAAGAAGGGGTTGGCGGGACATACGAGCAGTACTTC.

J is TRBJ2-7 and V is TRBV27; unclear D gene. CDR3 length equals 16 residues. The V gene's germline CDR1 is MNHEY and CDR2 SMNVEV (reference sequence). Trimming shortened V by 0 bases and J by 7 bases, and 19 bases separated the two germline ends. Here the CDR3 reads CASSLSSGRSYVEQYF. The DNA for the CDR3 is TGTGCCAGCAGTTTATCCTCGGGCAGATCCTACGTAGAGCAGTACTTC.

V is TRBV6-6 and J is TRBJ2-7; D is uncertain. CDR3 length equals 13 residues. V gave up 2 bases and J gave up 2 bases, with 7 bases separating them. Germline V gene data show CDR1 as MNHNY and CDR2 as SVGAGI (reference sequence). The chain's CDR3 is CASSYVQTYEQYF. CDR3 in DNA: TGTGCCAGCAGTTACGTACAGACCTACGAGCAGTACTTC.

The J gene is TRBJ1-2, the V gene TRBV6-5, with D possibly TRBD1 on 6 matching bases. The CDR3 is 14 amino acids. V shed 1 base and J shed 8 bases, with 14 bases lying between them. Germline CDR1 and CDR2: MNHEY and SVGAGI. CDR3 protein: CASSYFPGGSGYTF. In DNA form, the CDR3 reads TGTGCCAGCAGTTACTTCCCGGGGGGCTCGGGCTACACCTTC.

The V gene is TRBV7-9, the J gene TRBJ1-1; D may be TRBD1 (5 bases). Germline V gives CDR1 SEHNR, CDR2 FQNEAQ (reference sequence). The V end was cut by 1 base, the J end by 7 bases, with 16 bases between. CDR3 length: 15 residues. The CDR3 is CASSLEAARGGEAFF. CDR3 coding DNA: TGTGCCAGCAGCTTAGAGGCGGCCCGGGGCGGTGAAGCTTTCTTT.

V usage is TRBV7-9 and J usage is TRBJ2-7; 11 bases are shared with TRBD2. The CDR3 loop spans 14 amino acids. The germline CDR1 and CDR2 sequences are SEHNR and FQNEAQ (reference sequence). The junction had 5 bases not matched to a gene; V was cut back by 5 bases and J by 5 bases. CDR3 nucleotides: TGTGCCAGCAGCCTCACTAGCGGGAGTAACGAGCAGTACTTC. Amino acids: CASSLTSGSNEQYF. Complete variable domain (other parts from reference TRBV7-9 and TRBJ2-7): DTGVSQNPRHKITKRGQNVTFRCDPISEHNRLYWYRQTLGQGPEFLTYFQNEAQLEKSRLLSDRFSAERPKGSFSTLEIQRTEQGDSAMYLCASSLTSGSNEQYFGPGTRLTVT.

Turning to this clone: The sample has other DNA sequences that encode this CDR3 too. The chain combines TRBV9 with TRBJ2-7; D ambiguous. The CDR3 is made up of 14 amino acids. In germline, CDR1 is SGDLS, CDR2 YYNGEE. V gave up 0 bases and J gave up 2 bases, with 9 bases separating them. The CDR3 region has the DNA TGTGCCAGCAGCGTAGGTGACTCCACCTACGAGCAGTACTTC. Translated, it gives CASSVGDSTYEQYF.

This rearrangement joins TRBV27 to TRBJ2-3; 9 bases align to TRBD2. CDR1 and CDR2 (germline): MNHEY, SMNVEV (reference sequence). The CDR3 is 15 amino acids. J was trimmed by 0 bases and V by 4 bases; bases with no gene match: 2. This CDR3 reads CASSYLAGSTDTQYF. CDR3 nucleotides: TGTGCCAGCAGTTACCTAGCGGGGAGCACAGATACGCAGTATTTT.

This sequence joins TRBV7-9 and TRBJ1-2; no definite D call. Trimming cost V 1 base and J 2 bases, with 14 bases left between them. The CDR3 length is 16 residues. Germline V gene sequence: CDR1 SEHNR, CDR2 FQNEAQ (reference sequence). CDR3 amino acids: CASSLEARTLNYGYTF. CDR3 bases: TGTGCCAGCAGCTTAGAAGCAAGGACTCTCAACTATGGCTACACCTTC.

This clone appeared once. The J gene is TRBJ2-1, the V gene TRBV10-3; TRBD1 matches 10 bases. This CDR3 region has 13 residues. With V trimmed by 7 bases and J by 8 bases, 5 bases remained unmatched. Germline CDR1 ENHRY, CDR2 SYGVKD. CDR3 DNA: TGTGCCATCACCCAGACAGGGGGCTATGAGCAGTTCTTC. As protein: CAITQTGGYEQFF.

This chain links TRBV2 with TRBJ2-6, with TRBD1 as a possible D gene (5 bases). V was trimmed by 3 bases and J by 0 bases, leaving 9 bases between them. This CDR3 has 16 amino acids. Germline loops: CDR1 SNHLY, CDR2 FYNNEI. The chain's CDR3 is CASSDREGSGANVLTF. DNA for the CDR3: TGTGCCAGCAGTGACAGGGAAGGCTCTGGGGCCAACGTCCTGACTTTC.

This chain connects TRBV4-1 to TRBJ2-1; 9 nucleotides agree with TRBD2. Germline V gives CDR1 MGHRA, CDR2 YSYEKL. The CDR3 spans 17 residues. J gave up 5 bases and V 0 bases, and 8 bases lay outside the gene matches. This CDR3 is CASSQELMREGDNEQFF. The CDR3 coding sequence is TGCGCCAGCAGCCAAGAGCTGATGCGGGAGGGGGACAATGAGCAGTTCTTC.

The V and J genes are TRBV4-1 and TRBJ2-5; no firm D call. Trimming stripped 1 base from V and 0 bases from J, with 12 bases between. CDR1 and CDR2 (germline): MGHRA, YSYEKL. This CDR3 has 16 residues. This CDR3 is CASSQALRQYQETQYF. The CDR3 bases are TGCGCCAGCAGCCAAGCGCTCCGGCAATACCAAGAGACCCAGTACTTC.

V is TRBV29-1 and J is TRBJ2-2; D remains ambiguous. The germline gives CDR1 SQVTM, CDR2 ANQGSEA. Trimming removed 1 base from V and 4 bases from J, with 10 bases in between. The CDR3 extends over 14 amino acids. CDR3 sequence reads: CSVEGATGTGELFF. Written as DNA, the CDR3 is TGCAGCGTTGAAGGAGCAACGGGCACCGGGGAGCTGTTTTTT.

Written as DNA, the CDR3 is TGCGCCAGCAGCTTCCATACAGGGGGCGAAAACTATGGCTACACCTTC. Encoded protein: CASSFHTGGENYGYTF. The chain combines TRBV5-1 with TRBJ1-2; 9 positions match TRBD1. With V trimmed by 2 bases and J by 2 bases, 7 bases remained unmatched. From germline, CDR1 is SGHRS and CDR2 YFSETQ. The CDR3 is 16 amino acids.

The genes are TRBV5-6 and TRBJ1-3; D uncertain. V was shortened by 1 base and J by 0 bases, with 14 bases between the two germline ends. Germline V gene sequence: CDR1 SGHDT, CDR2 YYEEEE. The CDR3 contains 17 residues. The CDR3 nucleotides read TGTGCCAGCAGCTTGTGGCTCCTGACCCACTCTGGAAACACCATATATTTT. Its translation: CASSLWLLTHSGNTIYF.

The chain combines TRBV4-2 with TRBJ2-7; 11 bases map to TRBD2. Germline CDR1 LGHNA, CDR2 YNFKEQ. J gave up 1 base and V 0 bases, and 5 bases lay outside the gene matches. This CDR3 has 17 amino acids. The CDR3 loop reads CASSQEVAGGPSYEQYF. In DNA form, the CDR3 reads TGTGCCAGCAGCCAAGAAGTAGCGGGGGGGCCTTCCTACGAGCAGTACTTC.

The V call is TRBV28, the J call TRBJ1-3; perhaps TRBD1 as D (6 bases). CDR3 length: 17 residues. V dropped 5 bases and J dropped 0 bases, with 17 bases sitting between them. Germline CDR1 reads MDHEN; CDR2 reads SYDVKM. The CDR3 DNA follows: TGTGCCAGCAGTCCCTTAGGGGGGGCAACCTCTGGAAACACCATATATTTT. It yields the protein CASSPLGGATSGNTIYF.

For this clone: The same CDR3 is also encoded by other DNA sequences in this sample. V gene TRBV19 combines with J gene TRBJ2-1; D is uncertain. There are 15 residues in the CDR3. The germline V gene encodes CDR1 LNHDA and CDR2 SQIVND (reference sequence). V lost 3 bases and J lost 5, with 14 bases in between. The CDR3 DNA sequence: TGTGCCAGTAGTATTGGGCCCCTTGAACACAATGAGCAGTTCTTC. Translated, it gives CASSIGPLEHNEQFF.